This T cell receptor beta chain emerged from a study of OX40 agonist ivuxolimab in advanced cancers. V was pared by 3 bases and J by 4 bases, with 16 bases between. The V gene's germline CDR1 is SGHTA and CDR2 FQGNSA. CDR3 size: 16 residues. Libraries were prepared by immunoSEQ multiplex PCR; TCRdb keeps only in-frame clonotypes and omits some of them. The sample consists of about 64,000 clones, around 84% of them appearing once. The material sequenced was CD4+ or CD8+ T cells sorted from blood, taken in a trial of the OX40 agonist ivuxolimab. The origin of this receptor is an adult with an advanced solid tumor such as melanoma, head and neck, liver or kidney cancer. The chain carries TRBV7-2 and TRBJ1-5; D gene uncertain. This CDR3 reads CASSLVPAGSNQPQHF. CDR3 nucleotides: TGTGCCAGCAGCTTGGTCCCGGCGGGGAGTAATCAGCCCCAGCATTTT.